The 23 T cell receptor beta chains below were found in one sample sequenced in a study of shared clonotypes between healthy human individuals. TCRdb's table, derived via immunoSEQ multiplex PCR, lists solely in-frame clones and lacks some. The sample gives roughly 2,300,000 clones, about 90% of which show up once; 0.3% to 0.45% is in the top ten. Sequenced input: naive CD4+ T cells from PBMCs. Subset meaning: CD45RA+ positively selected. These receptors came from a man aged 18 to 30 in good health. Some clones in this sample may be carry-over from other donors' samples.

V is TRBV7-2 and J is TRBJ1-1, with D possibly matching TRBD1 (5 bases). The V end was cut by 5 bases, the J end by 11 bases, with 12 bases between. Germline V gives CDR1 SGHTA, CDR2 FQGNSA. CDR3 length: 11 residues. CDR3 DNA: TGTGCCAGCAGCCGGGAGCCAGGGGCTTTCTTT. This gives the protein CASSREPGAFF.

CDR3: CASSTNQGAGSPLHF. In DNA form, the CDR3 reads TGTGCCAGCAGCACCAACCAGGGGGCAGGTTCACCCCTCCACTTT. The chain carries TRBV9 and TRBJ1-6; TRBD1 aligns across 8 bases. CDR1 and CDR2 from the germline V gene are SGDLS and YYNGEE. Trimming at V came to 4 bases and at J to 9 bases, leaving 9 bases not matched to a gene. This CDR3 has 15 amino acids.

This clone was seen only a few times. The same CDR3 also results from other DNA sequences found in this sample. The CDR3 is CASSLTQGTEAFF. Written as DNA, the CDR3 is TGCGCCAGCAGCTTGACCCAAGGCACTGAAGCTTTCTTT. J is TRBJ1-1 and V is TRBV5-1; no reliable D call. V dropped 1 base and J dropped 4 bases, with 8 bases sitting between them. Germline CDR1 reads SGHRS; CDR2 reads YFSETQ. CDR3 length equals 13 residues. The full variable domain, rest sourced from reference TRBV5-1 and TRBJ1-1, is KAGVTQTPRYLIKTRGQQVTLSCSPISGHRSVSWYQQTPGQGLQFLFEYFSETQRNKGNFPGRFSGRQFSNSRSEMNVSTLELGDSALYLCASSLTQGTEAFFGQGTRLTVV.

This clone was seen just once. Written as DNA, the CDR3 is TGTGCCAGCAGCTTCACTGCGACTAGCGGCAATGAGCAGTTCTTC. Encoded protein: CASSFTATSGNEQFF. The J gene is TRBJ2-1, the V gene TRBV7-3; 9 bases agree with TRBD2. The CDR3 has 15 amino acids. Per germline, CDR1 SGHTA and CDR2 FQGTGA. The V and J ends lost 3 bases and 6 bases, in that order; junction bases with no gene match: 6.

The rearrangement joins TRBV7-2 to TRBJ2-7; TRBD2 matches 9 bases. The junction had 12 bases not matched to a gene; V was cut back by 5 bases and J by 4 bases. Germline V gene lookup returns CDR1 SGHTA and CDR2 FQGNSA. The CDR3 is 16 amino acids. The CDR3 DNA reads TGTGCCAGCAGCCACTCCGCTAGCGGGACCCTTTACGAGCAGTACTTC. Translation gives CASSHSASGTLYEQYF.

The J gene is TRBJ1-2, the V gene TRBV6-1; D unclear. The CDR3 consists of 14 residues. Germline V gives CDR1 MNHNS, CDR2 SASEGT. Trimming left V 1 base short and J 0 bases short, with 6 bases between. The CDR3 region is CASSEDFTNYGYTF. Written as DNA, the CDR3 is TGTGCCAGCAGTGAAGATTTTACTAACTATGGCTACACCTTC.

This clone was observed once. V and J are TRBV5-1 and TRBJ1-5, with 9 nucleotides matching TRBD1. The germline gives CDR1 SGHRS, CDR2 YFSETQ. With 3 bases clipped from V and 3 bases from J, the junction kept 4 bases outside the gene matches. This CDR3 has 15 amino acids. CDR3 in amino acids: CASSWTGEDNQPQHF. The CDR3 DNA reads as TGCGCCAGCAGCTGGACAGGGGAGGACAATCAGCCCCAGCATTTT.

The genes are TRBV6-5 and TRBJ2-7; no clear D. The germline V and J ends were trimmed by 0 bases and 6 bases, with 9 bases remaining between them. Germline CDR1 MNHEY, CDR2 SVGAGI. The CDR3 is made up of 13 amino acids. The CDR3 bases are TGTGCCAGCAGTTACTCGAAGTTCTCCGAGCAGTACTTC. This translates into CASSYSKFSEQYF.

To note about this clone: The same CDR3 is also encoded by other DNA sequences in this sample. The chain combines TRBV7-9 with TRBJ1-3; no clear D gene. Per the germline V gene, CDR1 is SEHNR and CDR2 is FQNEAQ (reference sequence). CDR3 length: 15 amino acids. V lost 1 base, J lost 0 bases, and 7 bases lay in between. CDR3 loop: CASSLGGVSGNTIYF. The CDR3 DNA sequence: TGTGCCAGCAGCTTAGGAGGAGTCTCTGGAAACACCATATATTTT.

This rearrangement joins TRBV7-9 to TRBJ2-6; D remains unclear. Trimming took off 5 bases at V and 1 base at J, with 18 bases between the two ends. The length of the CDR3 is 18 residues. Germline values: CDR1 SEHNR, CDR2 FQNEAQ (reference sequence). The DNA of the CDR3 is TGTGCCAGCAGCCCCAAGTCGGGTGTGGAGTCTGGGGCCAACGTCCTGACTTTC. Translation: CASSPKSGVESGANVLTF. The full variable domain, in which reference TRBV7-9 and TRBJ2-6 provide the parts outside the CDR3, is DTGVSQNPRHKITKRGQNVTFRCDPISEHNRLYWYRQTLGQGPEFLTYFQNEAQLEKSRLLSDRFSAERPKGSFSTLEIQRTEQGDSAMYLCASSPKSGVESGANVLTFGAGSRLTVL.

The chain couples TRBV10-3 to TRBJ1-1, with D perhaps matching TRBD1 (6 bases). Germline CDR1 and CDR2: ENHRY and SYGVKD. V gave up 6 bases and J gave up 5 bases, with 16 bases separating them. The CDR3 consists of 14 residues. CDR3 coding DNA: TGTGCCATCAGGATTGCAGGGGTTGGGACTGAAGCTTTCTTT. Translation gives CAIRIAGVGTEAFF.

Here the CDR3 DNA reads TGTGCCAGTAGCGGGACAGGATTCTCATTCAATCAGCCCCAGCATTTT. The encoded protein is CASSGTGFSFNQPQHF. The gene calls are TRBV19 and TRBJ1-5; 8 bases agree with TRBD1. The V and J ends lost 6 bases and 3 bases, in that order; junction bases with no gene match: 10. Germline V gene lookup returns CDR1 LNHDA and CDR2 SQIVND (reference sequence). This CDR3 region has 16 residues.

The chain uses TRBV28 and TRBJ1-2, with D unresolved. The CDR3 has 12 amino acids. The germline V and J ends were trimmed by 3 bases and 7 bases, with 9 bases remaining between them. Germline lookup yields CDR1 MDHEN and CDR2 SYDVKM. The CDR3 coding sequence is TGTGCCAGCAGTTTCAGACTGAGTGGCTACACCTTC. This translates into CASSFRLSGYTF.

This clone was seen just once. At the DNA level, this CDR3 is encoded by other sequences in the same sample as well. The CDR3 DNA reads as TGTGCCAGCAGCCCGTCCGCAGATACGCAGTATTTT. Translation: CASSPSADTQYF. The chain carries TRBV7-2 and TRBJ2-3; no clear D. This CDR3 contains 12 residues. V was clipped by 5 bases and J by 4 bases, with 7 bases between them. In germline, CDR1 is SGHTA, CDR2 FQGNSA.

The chain carries TRBV11-2 and TRBJ2-1; D is undetermined. CDR1 and CDR2 from the germline V gene are SGHAT and FQNNGV. Trimming removed 3 bases at V and 2 bases at J, with 8 bases between. The CDR3 contains 14 residues. CDR3 nucleotides: TGTGCCAGCAGCTTTCTGACACCCTACAATGAGCAGTTCTTC. Residues: CASSFLTPYNEQFF.

The chain uses TRBV28 and TRBJ1-4; no definite D call. Germline CDR1 reads MDHEN; CDR2 reads SYDVKM. V lost 4 bases and J 4 bases, leaving 16 bases between the germline ends. The CDR3 spans 16 residues. The CDR3 region is CASSSYSEGLNEKLFF. DNA of the CDR3: TGTGCCAGCAGTTCCTACTCGGAGGGCCTTAATGAAAAACTGTTTTTT.

The chain couples TRBV5-1 to TRBJ1-5, with D hard to call. V was pared by 0 bases and J by 2 bases, with 9 bases between. The CDR3 runs 15 residues. CDR1 and CDR2 (germline): SGHRS, YFSETQ. The CDR3 here is CASSLGPMGNQPQHF. CDR3 sequence (DNA): TGCGCCAGCAGCTTGGGTCCGATGGGCAATCAGCCCCAGCATTTT.

The chain links TRBV29-1 to TRBJ2-5, with D possibly TRBD2 on 6 matching bases. The J call may be wrong; the DNA end is better matched by TRBJ2-7. Germline loops: CDR1 SQVTM, CDR2 ANQGSEA. The CDR3 has 12 amino acids. In DNA form, the CDR3 reads TGCAGCGTTGGGGGGGTGGCCTACGAGCAGTACTTC. This codes for CSVGGVAYEQYF.

The V and J genes are TRBV5-1 and TRBJ2-4, with D perhaps matching TRBD1 or TRBD2 (5 bases each). The CDR3 totals 14 residues. V was shortened by 4 bases and J by 8 bases, with 16 bases between the two germline ends. Germline V gene lookup returns CDR1 SGHRS and CDR2 YFSETQ. In DNA form, the CDR3 reads TGCGCCAGCAGCCCGGCCCCCGGGGCACACATTCAGTACTTC. Protein sequence: CASSPAPGAHIQYF.

The chain combines TRBV7-9 with TRBJ2-5; TRBD2 agrees at 12 bases. Germline CDR1 and CDR2: SEHNR and FQNEAQ (reference sequence). The CDR3 is made up of 16 amino acids. V shed 5 bases and J 1 base; nucleotides not matched to a gene: 5. For the CDR3, the DNA is TGTGCCAGCAGCACGGGACTAGCGGGTATCCAAGAGACCCAGTACTTC. Translation gives CASSTGLAGIQETQYF.

This clone was detected once. The V gene is TRBV6-5, the J gene TRBJ2-1; 8 bases are shared with TRBD2. J was trimmed by 1 base and V by 8 bases; bases with no gene match: 7. The germline V gene has CDR1 MNHEY and CDR2 SVGAGI. The CDR3 extends over 15 amino acids. This CDR3 reads CASGTGGTSYNEQFF. The CDR3 DNA follows: TGTGCCAGCGGCACGGGGGGGACTTCCTACAATGAGCAGTTCTTC.

The CDR3 coding sequence is TGCGCCAGCAGCCTTTTTGGCCTAGCGGGAGGAAATACGCAGTATTTT. Translation gives CASSLFGLAGGNTQYF. The J gene is TRBJ2-3, the V gene TRBV4-1, with 11 bases matching TRBD2. With 4 bases clipped from V and 7 bases from J, the junction kept 10 bases outside the gene matches. Germline V CDR1 and CDR2: MGHRA, YSYEKL. The CDR3 is 16 residues long.

V usage is TRBV9 and J usage is TRBJ2-3, with TRBD2 matching over 8 bases. After removal of 4 bases from V and 2 bases from J, the junction contained 12 bases not matched to a gene. This CDR3 has 17 residues. Germline assignment: CDR1 SGDLS and CDR2 YYNGEE. The CDR3 region has the DNA TGTGCCAGCAGCCCTCGGAGTAGCGGGACTGCCACAGATACGCAGTATTTT. This translates into CASSPRSSGTATDTQYF. Combining the CDR3 with reference TRBV9 and TRBJ2-3 gives the whole variable domain DSGVTQTPKHLITATGQRVTLRCSPRSGDLSVYWYQQSLDQGLQFLIQYYNGEERAKGNILERFSAQQFPDLHSELNLSSLELGDSALYFCASSPRSSGTATDTQYFGPGTRLTVL.